The rows below give T cell receptor beta chains drawn from one sample of a study of identical twins. TCRdb reanalysed the 5' RACE reads using MiXCR and keeps one entry per CDR3 protein. This repertoire shows 1.5 million to 2 million distinct CDR3 sequences, roughly a third found once; its top ten account for 0.25% to 0.3%. Sequenced: cord blood. Receptor source: a newborn girl in good health. The CDR3 runs from the conserved cysteine through the conserved F or W. A D gene is named only where the DNA matches it firmly. For some rows the clone size is stated as once, few or many, or as a class when expanded; others skip it.

>.|TRBJ2-1|.|TRBV20-1
TGCAGTGCTAGAGATTGGACCCGAGGGCTCGACAATGAGCAGTTCTTC
CSARDWTRGLDNEQFF
>.|TRBJ2-7|.|TRBV24-1
TGTGCCACCAGTGATTTTCAGCCTCCCTACGAGCAGTACTTC
CATSDFQPPYEQYF
>TRBD2|TRBJ2-7|.|TRBV7-2
TGTGCCAGCAGCTTAAGAATTGGAGGCGGGGGGAGCCACGAGCAGTACTTC
CASSLRIGGGGSHEQYF
>TRBD2|TRBJ2-7|.|TRBV3-1
TGTGCCAGCAGCCGGCCACTAGCGGGCCTCTACGAGCAGTACTTC
CASSRPLAGLYEQYF
>.|TRBJ2-5|few|TRBV6-1
TGTGCCAGCAGTGAATGGGCAGGTGGAGAAGAGACCCAGTACTTC
CASSEWAGGEETQYF
>TRBD1|TRBJ2-5|few|TRBV18
TGTGCCAGCTCACGGGCCGGGACAGGCCAAGAGACCCAGTACTTC
CASSRAGTGQETQYF
>TRBD1|TRBJ1-5|few|TRBV20-1
TGCAGTGCTAGAGACGGACAGGGCAGCAATCAGCCCCAGCATTTT
CSARDGQGSNQPQHF
>.|TRBJ2-1|few|TRBV3-1
TGTGCCAGCAGCCAAGAGTGGAAGAATGAGCAGTTCTTC
CASSQEWKNEQFF
>.|TRBJ1-1|.|TRBV18
TGTGCCAGCTCACCGGCGAAGGTGAACACTGAAGCTTTCTTT
CASSPAKVNTEAFF
>TRBD1|TRBJ2-1|.|TRBV18
TGTGCCAGCTCACCACCGGCCCTGAAGAGGACAGGGGTAAATGAGCAGTTCTTC
CASSPPALKRTGVNEQFF
>TRBD2|TRBJ2-5|few|TRBV6-5
TGTGCCAGCAGTTACTCGGGACTAGCGGGAGCTGGAGAGACCCAGTACTTC
CASSYSGLAGAGETQYF
>.|TRBJ1-2|once|TRBV20-1
TGCAGTGCTAGAGACTACTTTAACTATGGCTACACCTTC
CSARDYFNYGYTF
>TRBD1|TRBJ2-3|.|TRBV4-2
TGTGCCAGTACACAGGGGGCCGACACAGATACGCAGTATTTT
CASTQGADTDTQYF
>TRBD2|TRBJ2-7|once|TRBV4-2
TGTGCCAGCAGCCAAGGACTAGCGGGAGGGCCCTCCTACGAGCAGTACTTC
CASSQGLAGGPSYEQYF
>.|TRBJ2-3|.|TRBV5-4
TGTGCCAGCCGGGAAAACACAGATACGCAGTATTTT
CASRENTDTQYF
>.|TRBJ2-7|.|TRBV29-1
TGCAGCGTCACTCCGGACCGGGACACGCCCTACGAGCAGTACTTC
CSVTPDRDTPYEQYF
>.|TRBJ2-1|.|TRBV14
TGTGCCAGCAGCCCAGGGACCCTCTACGAGCAGTTCTTC
CASSPGTLYEQFF
>TRBD1|TRBJ2-2|few|TRBV5-1
TGCGCCAGCACCACAGGGGTCACCGGGGAGCTGTTTTTT
CASTTGVTGELFF
>.|TRBJ2-2|.|TRBV4-1
TGCGCCAGCAGCCAAGATATCCGGGCCGGGGAGCTGTTTTTT
CASSQDIRAGELFF
>TRBD2|TRBJ2-1|few|TRBV27
TGTGCCAGCAGTCTCAGACGGGCCGGGACTAGTGGGTACAATGAGCAGTTCTTC
CASSLRRAGTSGYNEQFF
>TRBD2|TRBJ2-7|.|TRBV6-6
TGTGCCAGCAGTTACGGGACTATCTTCCCCAATGAGCAGTACTTC
CASSYGTIFPNEQYF
>TRBD1|TRBJ1-4|few|TRBV7-2
TGTGCCAGCAGCATGGGGACAGGGGCAACTAATGAAAAACTGTTTTTT
CASSMGTGATNEKLFF
>TRBD2|TRBJ2-3|.|TRBV10-3
TGTGCCATCAGTGGGACTAGCGGGGGGAGAGATACGCGGTATTTT
CAISGTSGGRDTRYF
>TRBD2|TRBJ2-5|few|TRBV12-3/TRBV12-4
TGTGCCAGCAGCTCCACTAGCGGGAGAGCGGGAGAGACCCAGTACTTC
CASSSTSGRAGETQYF
>TRBD1|TRBJ2-6|.|TRBV29-1
TGCAGCGTTTTGGGGACAGAGAACTATGGGGCCAACGTCCTGACTTTC
CSVLGTENYGANVLTF
>TRBD2|TRBJ2-3|.|TRBV12-3/TRBV12-4
TGTGCCAGTGACAGGAATGGACTAGCGGGAGACCCAGATACGCGGTATTTT
CASDRNGLAGDPDTRYF
>.|TRBJ1-4|once|TRBV6-1
TGTGCCAGCAGCGTACCAGGGTCAACTAATGAAAAACTGTTTTTT
CASSVPGSTNEKLFF
>TRBD2|TRBJ2-7|.|TRBV4-1
TGCGCCAGCAGCCAGGGCAGCCAAGCGGGAAGCTCCTACAATGAGCAGTACTTC
CASSQGSQAGSSYNEQYF
>.|TRBJ2-7|.|TRBV20-1
TGCAGTGCTTGCCTAGCGACCTACGAGCAGTACTTC
CSACLATYEQYF
>.|TRBJ2-7|many|TRBV27
TGTGCCAGCAGTTTATACAGCTCCTACGAGCAGTACTTC
CASSLYSSYEQYF
>TRBD1|TRBJ2-5|.|TRBV25-1
TGTGCCAGCAGTGTGGGCAGGGGGCTTGGAGAGACCCAGTACTTC
CASSVGRGLGETQYF
>TRBD1|TRBJ1-1|.|TRBV7-8
TGTGCCAGCAGCCAGGCCGGTACAGGGGGCGCGACTGAAGCTTTCTTT
CASSQAGTGGATEAFF
>TRBD2|TRBJ2-7|.|TRBV6-5
TGTGCCAGCAGTTACCGTAGCGGGAGGGTGGACGAGCAGTACTTC
CASSYRSGRVDEQYF
>TRBD2|TRBJ2-7|many|TRBV27
TGTGCCAGCAGCTACCTCGGGACTAGCTCCTACGAGCAGTACTTC
CASSYLGTSSYEQYF
>TRBD1|TRBJ1-1|few|TRBV20-1
TGCAGTGCTAGGTCAGGGGGCATGAACACTGAAGCTTTCTTT
CSARSGGMNTEAFF
>TRBD1|TRBJ2-6|.|TRBV20-1
TGCAGTGCTAGAGATCGACAGGGGGCCCACTCTGGGGCCAACGTCCTGACTTTC
CSARDRQGAHSGANVLTF
>.|TRBJ2-7|few|TRBV12-3/TRBV12-4
TGTGCCAGCAGTTTAGGACAGGCTTTCTCCTACGAGCAGTACTTC
CASSLGQAFSYEQYF
>.|TRBJ2-3|.|TRBV2
TGTGCCAGCAGTGAAATACCATTGGGGACCACCACAGATACGCAGTATTTT
CASSEIPLGTTTDTQYF
>TRBD1|TRBJ1-5|few|TRBV28
TGTGCCAGCACTAGTCGACAGGGGATGAATCAGCCCCAGCATTTT
CASTSRQGMNQPQHF
>.|TRBJ2-3|.|TRBV9
TGTGCCAGCAGCGTAGGTCCCTCGACAGGCTTCATCGCAGATACGCAGTATTTT
CASSVGPSTGFIADTQYF
>TRBD1|TRBJ1-2|.|TRBV2
TGTGCCAGCAGTCTAAGGGGACAGGGTTTAGTCTATGGCTACACCTTC
CASSLRGQGLVYGYTF
>TRBD2|TRBJ2-3|few|TRBV7-2
TGTGCCAGCTCAGCGGGAAGCTACACAGATACGCAGTATTTT
CASSAGSYTDTQYF
>.|TRBJ2-4|.|TRBV21-1
TGTGCCAGCAGCAAAGAGCGTAGCCTAAAAAACATTCAGTACTTC
CASSKERSLKNIQYF
>TRBD2|TRBJ2-3|.|TRBV6-5
TGTGCCATCCGGATAGCGGGAGAGGGTGTAGATACGCAGTATTTT
CAIRIAGEGVDTQYF
>.|TRBJ1-4|.|TRBV29-1
TGCGGCGTTGATTCAGGGGCCTCTAATGAAAAACTGTTTTTT
CGVDSGASNEKLFF